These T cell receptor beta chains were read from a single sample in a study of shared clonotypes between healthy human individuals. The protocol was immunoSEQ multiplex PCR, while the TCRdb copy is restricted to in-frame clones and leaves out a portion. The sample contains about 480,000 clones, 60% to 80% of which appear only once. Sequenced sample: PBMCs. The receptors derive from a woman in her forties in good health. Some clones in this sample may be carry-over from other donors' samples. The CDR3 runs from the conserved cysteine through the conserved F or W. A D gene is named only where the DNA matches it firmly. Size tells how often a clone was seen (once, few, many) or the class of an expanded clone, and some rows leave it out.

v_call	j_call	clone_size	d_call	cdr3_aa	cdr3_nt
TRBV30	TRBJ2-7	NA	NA	CAWSSERYEQYF	TGTGCCTGGAGTTCGGAGAGGTACGAGCAGTACTTC
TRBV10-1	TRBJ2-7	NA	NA	CASSEQASEGSEQYF	TGCGCCAGCAGTGAGCAGGCTAGCGAGGGCAGCGAGCAGTACTTC
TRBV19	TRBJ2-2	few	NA	CASSTRNNPTGELFF	TGTGCCAGTAGTACCCGCAATAACCCAACCGGGGAGCTGTTTTTT
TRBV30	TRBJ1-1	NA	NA	CAWDGGANTEAFF	TGTGCCTGGGACGGGGGGGCCAACACTGAAGCTTTCTTT
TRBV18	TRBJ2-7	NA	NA	CASSPPHFDPGHEQYF	TGTGCCAGCTCACCACCCCATTTCGACCCAGGACACGAGCAGTACTTC
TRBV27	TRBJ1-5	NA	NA	CASSLSPGQPQHF	TGTGCCAGCAGTTTATCCCCAGGGCAGCCCCAGCATTTT
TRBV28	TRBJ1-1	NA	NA	CASSPRGAVNTEAFF	TGTGCCAGCAGCCCTCGGGGGGCTGTGAACACTGAAGCTTTCTTT
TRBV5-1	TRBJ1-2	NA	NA	CASKDGDYGYTF	TGCGCCAGCAAGGACGGGGACTATGGCTACACCTTC
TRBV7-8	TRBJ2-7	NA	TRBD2	CASSFPGTSGRVRSYEQYF	TGTGCCAGCAGCTTCCCCGGGACTAGCGGGAGGGTTAGGTCCTACGAGCAGTACTTC
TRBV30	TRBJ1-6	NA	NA	CAWSALPRNSPLHF	TGTGCCTGGAGCGCCCTTCCCAGGAATTCACCCCTCCACTTT
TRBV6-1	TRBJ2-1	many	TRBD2	CASVLLAGGGDEQFF	TGTGCCAGCGTCCTCCTAGCGGGAGGTGGCGATGAGCAGTTCTTC
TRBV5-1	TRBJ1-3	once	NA	CASSLATGSGNTIYF	TGCGCCAGCAGCTTGGCGACAGGCTCTGGAAACACCATATATTTT
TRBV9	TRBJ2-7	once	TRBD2	CASSVEGLAGHEQYF	TGTGCCAGCAGCGTAGAGGGACTAGCGGGCCACGAGCAGTACTTC
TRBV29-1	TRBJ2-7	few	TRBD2	CSAALGGSVSYEQYF	TGCAGCGCCGCCCTGGGCGGGAGTGTTTCCTACGAGCAGTACTTC
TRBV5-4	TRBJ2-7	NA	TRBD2	CASSLEGGTYEQYF	TGTGCCAGCAGCTTGGAGGGAGGGACCTACGAGCAGTACTTC
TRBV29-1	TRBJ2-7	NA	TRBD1	CSTKGQGSEQYF	TGCAGCACCAAAGGACAGGGCAGCGAGCAGTACTTC
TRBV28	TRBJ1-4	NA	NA	CASSLDLNEKLFF	TGTGCCAGCAGTTTAGACTTAAATGAAAAACTGTTTTTT
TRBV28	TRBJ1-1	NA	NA	CASSLFGTEAFF	TGTGCCAGCAGTTTATTCGGCACTGAAGCTTTCTTT
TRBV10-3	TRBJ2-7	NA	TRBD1	CAISDSTGAGEQYF	TGTGCCATCAGTGATTCGACAGGGGCGGGCGAGCAGTACTTC
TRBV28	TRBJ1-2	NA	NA	CASSREFYGYTF	TGTGCCAGCAGTAGGGAATTCTATGGCTACACCTTC
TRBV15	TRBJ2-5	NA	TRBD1	CATREEGGARKTQYF	TGTGCCACCAGGGAGGAAGGGGGCGCTCGGAAGACCCAGTACTTC
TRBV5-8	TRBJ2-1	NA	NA	CASSGLREQFF	TGTGCCAGCAGCGGCCTACGGGAGCAGTTCTTC
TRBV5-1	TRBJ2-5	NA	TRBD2	CASSAGDQETQYF	TGCGCCAGCAGCGCGGGGGACCAAGAGACCCAGTACTTC
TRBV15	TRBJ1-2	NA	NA	CATSREWMYGYTF	TGTGCCACCAGCAGAGAGTGGATGTATGGCTACACCTTC
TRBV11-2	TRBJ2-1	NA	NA	CASSPQAYNEQFF	TGTGCCAGCAGCCCACAGGCCTACAATGAGCAGTTCTTC
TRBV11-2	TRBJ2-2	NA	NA	CASSPTGSGELFF	TGTGCCAGCAGCCCTACAGGGTCCGGGGAGCTGTTTTTT